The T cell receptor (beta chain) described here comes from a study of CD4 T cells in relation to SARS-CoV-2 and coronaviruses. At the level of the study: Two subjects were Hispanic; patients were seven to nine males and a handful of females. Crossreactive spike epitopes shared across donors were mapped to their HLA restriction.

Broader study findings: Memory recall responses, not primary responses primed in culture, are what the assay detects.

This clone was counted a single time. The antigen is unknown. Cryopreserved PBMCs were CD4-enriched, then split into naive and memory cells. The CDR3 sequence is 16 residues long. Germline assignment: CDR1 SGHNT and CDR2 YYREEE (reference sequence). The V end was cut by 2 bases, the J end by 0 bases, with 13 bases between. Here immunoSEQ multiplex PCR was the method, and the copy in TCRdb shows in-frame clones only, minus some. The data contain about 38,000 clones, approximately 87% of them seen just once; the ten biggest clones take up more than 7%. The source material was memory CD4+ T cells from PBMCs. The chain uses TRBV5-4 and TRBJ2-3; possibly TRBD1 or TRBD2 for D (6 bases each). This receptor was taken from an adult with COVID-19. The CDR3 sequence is CASSFGTGASTDTQYF. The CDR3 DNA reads TGTGCCAGCAGCTTTGGAACGGGGGCTAGCACAGATACGCAGTATTTT.